These 12 T cell receptor beta chains were all obtained from the same sample, sequenced in a study of Graves' ophthalmopathy and Graves' hyperthyroidism. RNA served as the template for amplifying TCR beta CDR3 regions. RT-PCR with HTBI primers came first, then second-round multiplex PCR. TCRdb re-called the multiplex PCR reads with MiXCR, one entry per CDR3 protein. The repertoire holds some 400,000 distinct CDR3 sequences, with approximately 20% as singletons. Sequencing used peripheral blood. The receptors derive from a young woman with Graves' ophthalmopathy.

This clonotype came up many times. The chain uses TRBV12-3 or TRBV12-4 and TRBJ1-6; possibly TRBD1 for D (6 bases). Trimming stripped 6 bases from V and 5 bases from J, with 8 bases between. The CDR3 is made up of 13 amino acids. CDR3 amino acids: CASRGQNNSPLHF. The CDR3 nucleotides are TGTGCCAGCAGAGGACAGAATAATTCACCCCTCCACTTT.

This clonotype was detected ten times or more. V and J are TRBV10-2 and TRBJ2-2, with D maybe TRBD2 (6 bases). V lost 3 bases, J lost 2 bases, and 13 bases lay in between. The CDR3 spans 16 residues. The germline V gene has CDR1 WSHSY and CDR2 SAAADI. CDR3 protein: CASSDSVGGNTGELFF. The CDR3 DNA is TGCGCCAGCAGTGATTCGGTGGGAGGCAACACCGGGGAGCTGTTTTTT.

This clonotype was recorded many times. The rearrangement links TRBV7-2 to TRBJ1-1, with D maybe TRBD1 (5 bases). The CDR3 has 16 residues. Trimming shortened V by 2 bases and J by 0 bases, and 13 bases separated the two germline ends. Germline-derived CDR1 and CDR2 are SGHTA and FQGNSA. CDR3 sequence reads: CASSLSLGEVNTEAFF. CDR3 nucleotide sequence: TGTGCCAGCAGCTTATCTCTAGGGGAGGTGAACACTGAAGCTTTCTTT.

This chain connects TRBV24-1 to TRBJ2-5, with D hard to call. Trimming stripped 0 bases from V and 5 bases from J, with 6 bases between. CDR3 size: 13 residues. Per germline, CDR1 KGHDR and CDR2 SFDVKD. CDR3 DNA sequence: TGTGCCACCAGTGATTTGATCACGGAGACCCAGTACTTC. Protein sequence: CATSDLITETQYF.

In this sample, this clonotype turned up many times. The CDR3 region is CASSRYRDRGQETQYF. CDR3 DNA sequence: TGCGCCAGCAGCCGATACCGGGACAGGGGACAAGAGACCCAGTACTTC. The rearrangement joins TRBV4-3 to TRBJ2-5, with 10 bases aligning to TRBD1. This CDR3 is 16 amino acids long. Germline CDR1 is LGHNA and CDR2 is YSLEER. With V trimmed by 4 bases and J by 2 bases, 7 bases remained unmatched.

This clonotype occurred many times. V and J are TRBV13 and TRBJ2-6, with TRBD1 matching over 8 bases. This CDR3 is built from 18 residues. Germline V lookup: CDR1 PRHDT, CDR2 FYEKMQ (reference sequence). V trimming: 1 base; J trimming: 0 bases; junction bases outside the gene matches: 5. CDR3 sequence reads: CASSLDDRGLSGANVLTF. As DNA, the CDR3 is TGTGCCAGCAGCTTAGATGACAGGGGTCTCTCTGGGGCCAACGTCCTGACTTTC.

This clonotype was observed at least ten times. The DNA for the CDR3 is TGTGCCAGCAGACCGGACAGCATCTCTGGAAACACCATATATTTT. It yields the protein CASRPDSISGNTIYF. This chain links TRBV6-1 with TRBJ1-3, with D possibly being TRBD1 (6 bases). Deletions cut 6 bases from V and 0 bases from J, with 12 bases between. Germline V gives CDR1 MNHNS, CDR2 SASEGT. This CDR3 has 15 residues.

The rearrangement joins TRBV15 to TRBJ2-7; 8 bases are shared with TRBD1. Germline assignment: CDR1 LNHNV and CDR2 YYDKDF (reference sequence). The CDR3 spans 17 residues. V trimming: 3 bases; J trimming: 3 bases; junction bases outside the gene matches: 13. CDR3 nucleotides: TGTGCCACCAGCAGTGATACTGCCGGGACAGGCCGCTACGAGCAGTACTTC. Translating it yields CATSSDTAGTGRYEQYF.

This clonotype has at least ten counts. This sequence joins TRBV11-2 and TRBJ1-6; D unresolved. Trimming stripped 3 bases from V and 6 bases from J, with 9 bases between. The CDR3 totals 14 residues. From germline, CDR1 is SGHAT and CDR2 FQNNGV. The CDR3 nucleotides read TGTGCCAGCAGCTTGTCGGGCCTTAATTCACCCCTCCACTTT. Residues: CASSLSGLNSPLHF. Full variable domain (missing parts from reference TRBV11-2 and TRBJ1-6): EAGVAQSPRYKIIEKRQSVAFWCNPISGHATLYWYQQILGQGPKLLIQFQNNGVVDDSQLPKDRFSAERLKGVDSTLKIQPAKLEDSAVYLCASSLSGLNSPLHFGNGTRLTVT.

There are a few counts of this clonotype. This chain links TRBV28 with TRBJ2-2; 7 nucleotides agree with TRBD1. The CDR3 runs to 16 residues. Germline CDR1 MDHEN, CDR2 SYDVKM. J lost 0 bases, V lost 6 bases, and 7 bases had no gene match. The CDR3 protein is CASRQAGTANTGELFF. CDR3 bases: TGTGCCAGCAGGCAGGCCGGGACAGCGAACACCGGGGAGCTGTTTTTT.

This clonotype was seen at least ten times. The V call is TRBV2, the J call TRBJ1-1; TRBD1 might be the D (5 bases). This CDR3 spans 13 amino acids. The germline V gene encodes CDR1 SNHLY and CDR2 FYNNEI. The V end was cut by 5 bases, the J end by 6 bases, with 13 bases between. CDR3 in amino acids: CASSYSEGSEAFF. The CDR3 nucleotides are TGTGCCAGCAGTTACAGTGAGGGGTCTGAAGCTTTCTTT.

In its sample, this clonotype was seen many times. The chain recombines TRBV28 with TRBJ2-7, with unresolved D. The ends were cut back, 4 bases at V and 5 bases at J, with 9 bases in the middle. CDR1 and CDR2 (germline): MDHEN, SYDVKM. CDR3 length: 12 amino acids. CDR3 coding DNA: TGTGCCAGCAGTTCACACAGAGACGAGCAGTACTTC. Translating gives CASSSHRDEQYF.